This T cell receptor (beta chain) was profiled in a study of beta chain features in type 1 diabetes. Investigators reverse transcribed all isolated RNA, so they sequenced expressed TCRB transcripts. The protocol was immunoSEQ multiplex PCR, while the TCRdb copy is restricted to in-frame clones and leaves out a portion. The sample holds 900,000 or so clones, about a sixth seen once. The V gene's germline CDR1 is SGHTA and CDR2 FQGTGA. Trimming cost V 4 bases and J 3 bases, with 16 bases left between them. The CDR3 is 15 amino acids. General study findings and limits: The influence of HLA type on TCRB rearrangement stayed undetermined.

A word on this clone: Its antigen remains unknown.

This TCR came from a woman aged 18-29 years in good health. The sequenced material came from naive CD4+ T cells from blood. This sequence joins TRBV7-3 and TRBJ2-7; the D gene could be TRBD1 or TRBD2 (5 bases each). DNA for the CDR3: TGTGCCAGCAGCTATGCCCCGGGGCCAGACTACGAGCAGTACTTC. It codes for CASSYAPGPDYEQYF.